The rows below give T cell receptor beta chains drawn from one sample of a study of blood T cells in healthy people across ages. Using its own MiXCR run on the 5' RACE reads, TCRdb lists one record per CDR3 protein. This sample carries some 700,000 distinct CDR3 sequences, roughly 20% of them seen once, and the ten largest clones take under 25%. Input material: blood. The source of these receptors is a man in his 70s in good health. CDR3s include the opening cysteine and the closing phenylalanine or tryptophan. The D gene is left open where the match is weak. The size entry is marked missing in some rows and otherwise reads once, few, many or a size class.

v_call	j_call	d_call	clone_size	cdr3_nt	cdr3_aa
TRBV7-2	TRBJ2-2	-	-	TGTGCCAGCAGCTTTTACGGAAAGAACACCGGGGAGCTGTTTTTT	CASSFYGKNTGELFF
TRBV20-1	TRBJ1-3	TRBD1	-	TGCAGTGCCACCCGGGACAGCCCCCTCTCTGGAAACACCATATATTTT	CSATRDSPLSGNTIYF
TRBV6-6	TRBJ2-4	TRBD1	many	TGTGCCAGCACCTACGGGTCGACAGGGAGACTAGCCAAAAACATTCAGTACTTC	CASTYGSTGRLAKNIQYF
TRBV15	TRBJ2-1	-	few	TGTGCCACCAGCAGAGATATTGGGTATGAGCAGTTCTTC	CATSRDIGYEQFF
TRBV28	TRBJ2-5	-	-	TGTGCCAGCAGTTTTCAGGGGAGGCGAGAGACCCAGTACTTC	CASSFQGRRETQYF
TRBV18	TRBJ1-1	-	few	TGTGCCAGCTCACCCCGGCAGGGGCGGGTGAACACTGAAGCTTTCTTT	CASSPRQGRVNTEAFF
TRBV19	TRBJ2-2	-	few	TGTGCCAGTAGTATAACCGGGAACACCGGGGAGCTGTTTTTT	CASSITGNTGELFF
TRBV7-9	TRBJ1-1	TRBD1	-	TGTGCCAGCAGCTTAGGGACAGGGGGCAACACTGAAGCTTTCTTT	CASSLGTGGNTEAFF
TRBV20-1	TRBJ1-5	-	few	TGCAGTGCAACGCGAGGGGCGCGGGATCAGCCCCAGCATTTT	CSATRGARDQPQHF
TRBV24-1	TRBJ2-3	-	many	TGTGCCACCAGTGCCGCGCGGTTTAGCACAGATACGCAGTATTTT	CATSAARFSTDTQYF